The rows below give T cell receptor beta chains drawn from one sample of a study of neurological immune-mediated disorders. TCRdb passed the 5' RACE reads through MiXCR, listing each CDR3 protein once. This table has some 27,000 distinct CDR3 sequences, 5% to 7.5% appearing once. The material sequenced was PBMCs. The receptors stem from a woman aged 45-65 years in good health. The CDR3 runs from the conserved cysteine through the conserved F or W. Each record gives: D gene, clone size, V gene, J gene, CDR3 protein, CDR3 DNA. The D gene is left open where the match is weak. Only part of the rows carry a size: once, few, many, or a class if the clone is expanded.

D gene: -; clone size: -; V gene: TRBV7-7; J gene: TRBJ2-3; CDR3 protein: CASSLAGFGTDTKYF; CDR3 DNA: TGTGCCAGCAGCTTAGCCGGGTTTGGCACGGATACGAAGTATTTT
D gene: -; clone size: few; V gene: TRBV7-9; J gene: TRBJ1-6; CDR3 protein: CASSIEQYNSPLHF; CDR3 DNA: TGTGCCAGCAGCATCGAGCAGTATAATTCACCCCTCCACTTT
D gene: -; clone size: many; V gene: TRBV5-1; J gene: TRBJ1-2; CDR3 protein: CASSLAGAYSGYTF; CDR3 DNA: TGCGCCAGCAGCTTGGCCGGGGCGTACTCGGGCTACACCTTC
D gene: -; clone size: many; V gene: TRBV20-1; J gene: TRBJ1-1; CDR3 protein: CSARPRGREMNTEAFF; CDR3 DNA: TGCAGTGCTAGACCCCGGGGGAGGGAAATGAACACTGAAGCTTTCTTT
D gene: TRBD1; clone size: many; V gene: TRBV29-1; J gene: TRBJ2-3; CDR3 protein: CSLRGGTGGDTQYF; CDR3 DNA: TGCAGCCTACGGGGTGGGACAGGGGGCGATACGCAGTATTTT
D gene: TRBD2; clone size: many; V gene: TRBV20-1; J gene: TRBJ2-1; CDR3 protein: CSKLAGELGEQFF; CDR3 DNA: TGCAGCAAACTAGCGGGAGAGCTCGGTGAGCAGTTCTTC
D gene: -; clone size: many; V gene: TRBV20-1; J gene: TRBJ2-3; CDR3 protein: CSARPLATSTDTQYF; CDR3 DNA: TGCAGTGCTAGGCCGCTAGCGACTAGCACAGATACGCAGTATTTT
D gene: TRBD1; clone size: medium-sized; V gene: TRBV10-3; J gene: TRBJ1-1; CDR3 protein: CAIRDRENTEAFF; CDR3 DNA: TGTGCCATCAGAGACAGGGAGAACACTGAAGCTTTCTTT
D gene: -; clone size: many; V gene: TRBV20-1; J gene: TRBJ2-1; CDR3 protein: CSARTQNYNEQFF; CDR3 DNA: TGCAGTGCTAGGACCCAGAACTACAATGAGCAGTTCTTC
D gene: TRBD2; clone size: many; V gene: TRBV7-2; J gene: TRBJ2-7; CDR3 protein: CASSSGTSGIYEQYF; CDR3 DNA: TGTGCCAGCAGCAGCGGGACTAGCGGCATCTACGAGCAGTACTTC
D gene: -; clone size: many; V gene: TRBV5-1; J gene: TRBJ1-5; CDR3 protein: CASSLEPDYSNQPQHF; CDR3 DNA: TGCGCCAGCAGCTTGGAGCCAGATTATAGCAATCAGCCCCAGCATTTT
D gene: -; clone size: many; V gene: TRBV12-3/TRBV12-4; J gene: TRBJ1-2; CDR3 protein: CASSGARANYGYTF; CDR3 DNA: TGTGCCAGCAGTGGGGCGCGGGCTAACTATGGCTACACCTTC
D gene: -; clone size: many; V gene: TRBV20-1; J gene: TRBJ2-7; CDR3 protein: CSARETYEQYF; CDR3 DNA: TGCAGTGCCCGTGAAACCTACGAGCAGTACTTC
D gene: -; clone size: many; V gene: TRBV20-1; J gene: TRBJ1-2; CDR3 protein: CSAARTGIYTF; CDR3 DNA: TGCAGTGCTGCGCGGACGGGAATCTACACCTTC
D gene: -; clone size: many; V gene: TRBV6-5; J gene: TRBJ1-1; CDR3 protein: CASGVVDTEAFF; CDR3 DNA: TGTGCCAGCGGGGTGGTTGACACTGAAGCTTTCTTT
D gene: -; clone size: many; V gene: TRBV20-1; J gene: TRBJ1-2; CDR3 protein: CSVLPGTTSDHGYTF; CDR3 DNA: TGCAGTGTTCTGCCCGGGACAACCTCGGATCATGGCTACACCTTC
D gene: -; clone size: many; V gene: TRBV6-6; J gene: TRBJ1-1; CDR3 protein: CASSYERGTEAFF; CDR3 DNA: TGTGCCAGCAGTTACGAAAGAGGCACTGAAGCTTTCTTT
D gene: TRBD2; clone size: many; V gene: TRBV7-2; J gene: TRBJ2-3; CDR3 protein: CASSLAGRETDTQYF; CDR3 DNA: TGTGCCAGCAGCTTAGCTGGGAGGGAGACAGATACGCAGTATTTT
D gene: TRBD1; clone size: -; V gene: TRBV9; J gene: TRBJ2-7; CDR3 protein: CASSESPGTGKQYF; CDR3 DNA: TGTGCCAGCAGCGAGTCACCCGGGACAGGCAAGCAGTACTTC
D gene: -; clone size: many; V gene: TRBV5-1; J gene: TRBJ2-3; CDR3 protein: CASSSGATGTDTQYF; CDR3 DNA: TGCGCCAGCAGCTCAGGGGCAACGGGCACAGATACGCAGTATTTT
D gene: -; clone size: many; V gene: TRBV7-8; J gene: TRBJ2-5; CDR3 protein: CASSSNRLETQYF; CDR3 DNA: TGTGCCAGCAGCTCCAACAGGCTGGAGACCCAGTACTTC
D gene: -; clone size: many; V gene: TRBV3-1; J gene: TRBJ1-4; CDR3 protein: CASSQTRKEKLFF; CDR3 DNA: TGTGCCAGCAGCCAAACCCGGAAGGAAAAACTGTTTTTT
D gene: -; clone size: many; V gene: TRBV5-5; J gene: TRBJ2-6; CDR3 protein: CASSVDSSGANVLTF; CDR3 DNA: TGTGCCAGCAGCGTGGACAGTTCTGGGGCCAACGTCCTGACTTTC
D gene: TRBD1; clone size: many; V gene: TRBV11-2; J gene: TRBJ2-7; CDR3 protein: CASSGQGGYEQYF; CDR3 DNA: TGTGCCAGCAGCGGACAGGGTGGCTACGAGCAGTACTTC
D gene: -; clone size: many; V gene: TRBV5-1; J gene: TRBJ1-5; CDR3 protein: CASSPGGTGPQHF; CDR3 DNA: TGCGCCAGCAGCCCCGGGGGCACGGGGCCCCAGCATTTT
D gene: TRBD2; clone size: many; V gene: TRBV29-1; J gene: TRBJ2-1; CDR3 protein: CSVEDPAGGYNEQFF; CDR3 DNA: TGCAGCGTTGAAGACCCAGCGGGGGGGTACAATGAGCAGTTCTTC
D gene: -; clone size: many; V gene: TRBV5-1; J gene: TRBJ1-1; CDR3 protein: CASSLAAGLNTEAFF; CDR3 DNA: TGCGCCAGCAGCTTGGCCGCGGGACTTAACACTGAAGCTTTCTTT
D gene: TRBD2; clone size: many; V gene: TRBV20-1; J gene: TRBJ2-3; CDR3 protein: CSARDPSGGVTDTQYF; CDR3 DNA: TGCAGTGCTAGAGATCCTAGCGGGGGGGTCACAGATACGCAGTATTTT
D gene: -; clone size: once; V gene: TRBV5-4; J gene: TRBJ2-7; CDR3 protein: CASSVAPGLAVYEQYF; CDR3 DNA: TGTGCCAGCAGCGTAGCCCCGGGACTTGCCGTCTACGAGCAGTACTTC
D gene: -; clone size: many; V gene: TRBV7-2; J gene: TRBJ2-7; CDR3 protein: CASSLWASNEQYF; CDR3 DNA: TGTGCCAGCAGCTTATGGGCTAGCAACGAGCAGTACTTC
D gene: -; clone size: many; V gene: TRBV7-9; J gene: TRBJ1-1; CDR3 protein: CASSLTGGKTEAFF; CDR3 DNA: TGTGCCAGCAGTCTCACGGGGGGGAAGACTGAAGCTTTCTTT
D gene: -; clone size: many; V gene: TRBV12-3/TRBV12-4; J gene: TRBJ1-2; CDR3 protein: CASNPGGGWDVGANYGYTF; CDR3 DNA: TGTGCCAGCAACCCTGGAGGGGGATGGGATGTAGGAGCTAACTATGGCTACACCTTC
D gene: -; clone size: many; V gene: TRBV15; J gene: TRBJ2-7; CDR3 protein: CATRGGVYEQYF; CDR3 DNA: TGTGCCACCAGGGGCGGCGTCTACGAGCAGTACTTC
D gene: -; clone size: few; V gene: TRBV2; J gene: TRBJ1-6; CDR3 protein: CASVDFASYNSPLHF; CDR3 DNA: TGTGCCAGCGTCGACTTTGCCTCCTATAATTCACCCCTCCACTTT
D gene: -; clone size: many; V gene: TRBV5-1; J gene: TRBJ2-7; CDR3 protein: CASSSPGGEQYF; CDR3 DNA: TGCGCCAGCAGCTCCCCAGGAGGCGAGCAGTACTTC
D gene: -; clone size: many; V gene: TRBV27; J gene: TRBJ2-7; CDR3 protein: CAIQVGNEQYF; CDR3 DNA: TGTGCCATACAGGTTGGTAACGAGCAGTACTTC
D gene: -; clone size: many; V gene: TRBV3-1; J gene: TRBJ2-7; CDR3 protein: CASSHRDEQYF; CDR3 DNA: TGTGCCAGCAGCCACAGGGACGAGCAGTACTTC
D gene: TRBD2; clone size: many; V gene: TRBV20-1; J gene: TRBJ2-7; CDR3 protein: CSAPPGLAGGGLGEQYF; CDR3 DNA: TGCAGTGCGCCCCCGGGACTAGCGGGGGGGGGCCTGGGCGAGCAGTACTTC
D gene: -; clone size: -; V gene: TRBV15; J gene: TRBJ2-3; CDR3 protein: CATSSLAKAPPPGTQYF; CDR3 DNA: TGTGCCACCAGCAGCTTGGCCAAAGCCCCCCCGCCCGGTACGCAGTATTTT
D gene: TRBD1; clone size: many; V gene: TRBV9; J gene: TRBJ1-1; CDR3 protein: CASTQGATNTEAFF; CDR3 DNA: TGTGCCAGCACCCAGGGGGCGACGAACACTGAAGCTTTCTTT
D gene: -; clone size: -; V gene: TRBV7-2; J gene: TRBJ1-3; CDR3 protein: CASSLVPTAHSGNTIYF; CDR3 DNA: TGTGCCAGCAGCCTAGTCCCGACAGCCCACTCTGGAAACACCATATATTTT
D gene: -; clone size: many; V gene: TRBV6-1; J gene: TRBJ2-7; CDR3 protein: CASSQALGEWNEQYF; CDR3 DNA: TGTGCCAGCAGCCAAGCCTTGGGGGAGTGGAATGAGCAGTACTTC
D gene: -; clone size: many; V gene: TRBV6-5; J gene: TRBJ2-2; CDR3 protein: CASSYKQTGELFF; CDR3 DNA: TGTGCCAGCAGTTACAAGCAGACCGGGGAGCTGTTTTTT
D gene: -; clone size: many; V gene: TRBV29-1; J gene: TRBJ1-4; CDR3 protein: CSVGAANEKLFF; CDR3 DNA: TGCAGCGTTGGGGCTGCTAATGAAAAACTGTTTTTT
D gene: TRBD2; clone size: many; V gene: TRBV7-3; J gene: TRBJ2-3; CDR3 protein: CASSLWASSGGVRNTDTQYF; CDR3 DNA: TGTGCCAGCAGCTTATGGGCATCTAGCGGGGGGGTCCGTAACACAGATACGCAGTATTTT
D gene: TRBD1; clone size: many; V gene: TRBV7-2; J gene: TRBJ2-5; CDR3 protein: CASSGGQGSRETQYF; CDR3 DNA: TGTGCCAGCAGCGGGGGACAGGGGAGCAGAGAGACCCAGTACTTC
D gene: -; clone size: many; V gene: TRBV10-2; J gene: TRBJ2-1; CDR3 protein: CASRPGEPGQFF; CDR3 DNA: TGCGCCAGCAGACCAGGGGAACCAGGGCAGTTCTTC
D gene: -; clone size: many; V gene: TRBV20-1; J gene: TRBJ2-1; CDR3 protein: CSAGGGGLYDEQFF; CDR3 DNA: TGCAGTGCTGGCGGTGGGGGGCTTTACGATGAGCAGTTCTTC
D gene: -; clone size: -; V gene: TRBV2; J gene: TRBJ2-1; CDR3 protein: CASTVSWINEQFF; CDR3 DNA: TGTGCCAGCACTGTGAGTTGGATCAATGAGCAGTTCTTC
D gene: TRBD2; clone size: many; V gene: TRBV20-1; J gene: TRBJ2-3; CDR3 protein: CSVPLAGGDTQYF; CDR3 DNA: TGCAGTGTCCCACTAGCGGGAGGAGATACGCAGTATTTT
D gene: TRBD1; clone size: many; V gene: TRBV20-1; J gene: TRBJ2-7; CDR3 protein: CSALDRASYEQYF; CDR3 DNA: TGCAGTGCTCTAGACAGGGCCTCCTACGAGCAGTACTTC
D gene: -; clone size: many; V gene: TRBV20-1; J gene: TRBJ2-1; CDR3 protein: CSASRQVLHNEQFF; CDR3 DNA: TGCAGTGCTAGTAGGCAGGTCCTCCACAATGAGCAGTTCTTC
D gene: -; clone size: many; V gene: TRBV7-8; J gene: TRBJ1-6; CDR3 protein: CASSLGAGLRSPLHF; CDR3 DNA: TGTGCCAGCAGCTTAGGCGCGGGGTTGCGTTCACCCCTCCACTTT
D gene: -; clone size: many; V gene: TRBV5-1; J gene: TRBJ2-7; CDR3 protein: CASSLFAAPSYEQYF; CDR3 DNA: TGCGCCAGCAGCTTGTTTGCGGCCCCGTCCTACGAGCAGTACTTC
D gene: TRBD1; clone size: many; V gene: TRBV7-2; J gene: TRBJ1-2; CDR3 protein: CASSLPEGARDGYTF; CDR3 DNA: TGTGCCAGCAGCTTACCGGAGGGGGCGCGTGATGGCTACACCTTC
D gene: TRBD2; clone size: many; V gene: TRBV12-3/TRBV12-4; J gene: TRBJ2-6; CDR3 protein: CASSFTSGSSGANVLTF; CDR3 DNA: TGTGCCAGCAGTTTTACTAGCGGGAGTTCTGGGGCCAACGTCCTGACTTTC
D gene: TRBD1; clone size: many; V gene: TRBV5-1; J gene: TRBJ1-1; CDR3 protein: CASSSPGQGGHTEAFF; CDR3 DNA: TGCGCCAGCAGCTCTCCGGGACAGGGCGGGCACACTGAAGCTTTCTTT